This is a list of T cell receptor beta chains from one sample in a study of blood T cell repertoires in COVID-19. The method was immunoSEQ multiplex PCR; TCRdb's version includes in-frame clones alone and lacks a portion of them. The table records just over 350,000 clones, about 90% of them present only once. Material: PBMCs or T cells enriched from blood (not recorded which). The receptors here all came from a woman between 25 and 40 years old who had recovered from COVID-19. Each CDR3 is given with its conserved first and last residue. D genes are given only for firm matches. Not every row has a clone size; where given, it reads once, few, many or a size class.

>TRBV6-5|NA|TRBJ1-5|TRBD1
TGTGCCAGCAGTTCCGGACAGGGTAATCAGCCCCAGCATTTT
CASSSGQGNQPQHF
>TRBV2|NA|TRBJ2-3|TRBD2
TGTGCCAGCAGTGAATGGGCGGGGGGCGGCACAGATACGCAGTATTTT
CASSEWAGGGTDTQYF
>TRBV11-2|NA|TRBJ2-7|NA
TGTGCCAGCAGCGCCCTTCCCGGGAAATCCTACGAGCAGTACTTC
CASSALPGKSYEQYF
>TRBV7-8|NA|TRBJ2-5|NA
TGTGCCAGCAGCTTGACTCCGCAAGAGACCCGGTACTTC
CASSLTPQETRYF
>TRBV6-5|NA|TRBJ2-7|TRBD2
TGTGCCAGCACCACTAGCGGGAGTGTTCGGTACGAGCAGTACTTC
CASTTSGSVRYEQYF
>TRBV4-2|NA|TRBJ2-3|TRBD2
TGTGCCAGCAGCCCGGGGACTAGCGGGTACACAGATACGCAGTATTTT
CASSPGTSGYTDTQYF
>TRBV7-9|NA|TRBJ2-5|TRBD1
TGTGCCAGCAGCTTAGTAGGGACAGGCCCTCGAGGAACCCAGTACTTC
CASSLVGTGPRGTQYF
>TRBV2|NA|TRBJ2-1|TRBD2
TGTGCCAGCAGTAGAAGGACTAGCGTCGTCAATGAGCAGTTCTTC
CASSRRTSVVNEQFF
>TRBV12-3/TRBV12-4|NA|TRBJ2-1|NA
TGTGCCAGCAGTTCCTACAGGGACCGGTTCTTC
CASSSYRDRFF
>TRBV5-1|NA|TRBJ2-1|TRBD1
TGCGCCAGCAGCTCTTGGGACAGGGGGTCCTACAATGAGCAGTTCTTC
CASSSWDRGSYNEQFF
>TRBV7-9|NA|TRBJ1-2|NA
TGTGCCAGCAGCTTAGATGTTGGCAGCGGGGGCTACACCTTC
CASSLDVGSGGYTF
>TRBV7-2|NA|TRBJ1-2|TRBD1
TGTGCCAGCAGCTCACGACAGGGGGCGATTGGCTACACCTTC
CASSSRQGAIGYTF
>TRBV7-8|once|TRBJ1-1|NA
TGTGCCAGCAGCTTATTGAGGGCGTGGAACACTGAAGCTTTCTTT
CASSLLRAWNTEAFF
>TRBV24-1|once|TRBJ2-2|NA
TGTGCCACCAGCCCAGGGAACACCGGGGAGCTGTTTTTT
CATSPGNTGELFF
>TRBV4-2|NA|TRBJ1-2|NA
TGTGCCAGCAGCCAAGATCCCCGCTATGGCTACACCTTC
CASSQDPRYGYTF
>TRBV11-2|NA|TRBJ2-3|NA
TGTGCCAGCAGCTGGGGAGGTTCTACAGATACGCAGTATTTT
CASSWGGSTDTQYF
>TRBV6-5|once|TRBJ2-6|NA
TGTGCCACCTTGGGAGGGACAGGGGCCAACGTCCTGACTTTC
CATLGGTGANVLTF
>TRBV7-3|NA|TRBJ2-3|NA
TGTGCCAGCAGCCCAGGGATCCACACAGATACGCAGTATTTT
CASSPGIHTDTQYF
>TRBV2|NA|TRBJ1-1|NA
TGTGCCAGCAGTGAAAGAGGGGGAGCTTTCTTT
CASSERGGAFF
>TRBV6-1|NA|TRBJ2-7|NA
TGTGCCAGCAGTGAGGTGGGCCAGTCCTACGAGCAGTACTTC
CASSEVGQSYEQYF
>TRBV3-1/TRBV3-2|NA|TRBJ1-4|NA
TGTGCCAGCAGCCCTCGGACAGCTGTCGAAAAACTGTTTTTT
CASSPRTAVEKLFF
>TRBV6-5|once|TRBJ1-1|TRBD1
TGTGCCAGCAGTAAAAACAGGGGCCAAAACACTGAAGCTTTCTTT
CASSKNRGQNTEAFF
>TRBV28|NA|TRBJ2-1|TRBD2
TGTGCCAGCAGTTCCCCTTGGCGGGAGGTGGCTGAGCAGTTCTTC
CASSSPWREVAEQFF
>TRBV19|NA|TRBJ1-4|NA
TGTGCCAGTAGTGCACACCTCGGGAGTGAAAAACTGTTTTTT
CASSAHLGSEKLFF
>TRBV24-1|NA|TRBJ1-3|TRBD1
TGTGCCACCAGTGACCCAGGGGGGTCTGGAAACACCATATATTTT
CATSDPGGSGNTIYF
>TRBV30|NA|TRBJ2-7|NA
TGTGCCTGGAGTAGAAACAGGGTCTACGAGCAGTACTTC
CAWSRNRVYEQYF
>TRBV5-8|NA|TRBJ1-2|NA
TGTGCCAGCAGCTTCAGGGGCTGGGACTATGGCTACACCTTC
CASSFRGWDYGYTF
>TRBV7-2|NA|TRBJ1-5|TRBD1
TGTGCCAGCAGCTTATTCCCAGGGGGATTAGGCAATCAGCCCCAGCATTTT
CASSLFPGGLGNQPQHF
>TRBV20-1|few|TRBJ2-1|NA
TGCAGTGCGAGGAGCGGCAATGAGCAGTTCTTC
CSARSGNEQFF
>TRBV6-1|few|TRBJ1-5|NA
TGTGCCAGCAGTGATGTACAGAGCAATCAGCCCCAGCATTTT
CASSDVQSNQPQHF
>TRBV18|NA|TRBJ1-1|NA
TGTGCCAGCTCACCAGGACAGTCTAGTGTCTCTGAAGCTTTCTTT
CASSPGQSSVSEAFF
>TRBV12-5|NA|TRBJ1-2|NA
TGTGCTAGTACCCCGGGGGAGAGGGTAGCCTCTGGCTACACCTTC
CASTPGERVASGYTF
>TRBV6-5|NA|TRBJ1-1|NA
TGTGCCAGCAGAATGACAGCTGGAATGAACACTGAAGCTTTCTTT
CASRMTAGMNTEAFF
>TRBV19|NA|TRBJ1-5|NA
TGTGCCAGTAGTATCCAGGGTAGGCGTCAGCCCCAGCATTTT
CASSIQGRRQPQHF
>TRBV6-5|NA|TRBJ2-7|NA
TGTGCCAGCAGTTACCAGGGGATCTCCTACGAGCAGTACTTC
CASSYQGISYEQYF
>TRBV25-1|NA|TRBJ1-5|NA
TGTGCCAGCAGTGAATACAAACCCCCTCAGGAGCCCCAGCATTTT
CASSEYKPPQEPQHF
>TRBV19|NA|TRBJ1-5|NA
TGTGCCAGTAGTATTTCAAGTGGAGGTCAGCCCCAGCATTTT
CASSISSGGQPQHF
>TRBV19|once|TRBJ2-2|TRBD2
TGTGCCAGTAGTACCCGGGGGGGTCGCGACACCGGGGAGCTGTTTTTT
CASSTRGGRDTGELFF
>TRBV5-6|NA|TRBJ2-5|NA
TGTGCCAGCAGTCTGCCCCTAGGATTCAGAAGTCAAGAGACCCAGTACTTC
CASSLPLGFRSQETQYF
>TRBV27|NA|TRBJ1-2|NA
TGTGCCAGCAGTTTCTCCCAGGGTGGCTATGGCTACACCTTC
CASSFSQGGYGYTF
>TRBV15|NA|TRBJ2-7|TRBD2
TGTGCCACCAGCAGAGATCTATCGGGACTAGGGTACGAGCAGTACTTC
CATSRDLSGLGYEQYF
>TRBV10-3|few|TRBJ2-2|NA
TGTGCCATCAGCGATAGTCGGGGAACAAACACCGGGGAGCTGTTTTTT
CAISDSRGTNTGELFF
>TRBV4-2|NA|TRBJ2-2|TRBD2
TGTGCCAGCAGTCTCCCCGGGACCGGACTAGCGGGAGGCGACACCGGGGAGCTGTTTTTT
CASSLPGTGLAGGDTGELFF
>TRBV19|once|TRBJ2-7|TRBD2
TGTGCCACCTCCAATCTAGCGGGAAGTACAGACGAGCAGTACTTC
CATSNLAGSTDEQYF
>TRBV27|NA|TRBJ2-1|TRBD2
TGTGCCAGCAGGTCCGGGACTACACTTTACAATGAGCAGTTCTTC
CASRSGTTLYNEQFF
>TRBV5-1|NA|TRBJ2-3|TRBD2
TGCGCCAGCAGTGTAGCGGGAACCACAGATACGCAGTATTTT
CASSVAGTTDTQYF
>TRBV4-2|NA|TRBJ1-2|TRBD1
TGTGCCAGCAGCCAAGCCGGGACAGCCTATGGCTACACCTTC
CASSQAGTAYGYTF
>TRBV28|NA|TRBJ2-7|TRBD2
TGTGCCAGCAGTCTGGGACTAGCGGGAGGGTCCTACGAGCAGTACTTC
CASSLGLAGGSYEQYF
>TRBV18|few|TRBJ2-1|NA
TGTGCCAGCTCACCCGCCGGGACTCCCTTTAATGAGCAGTTCTTC
CASSPAGTPFNEQFF
>TRBV4-1|NA|TRBJ1-2|TRBD1
TGCGCCAGCAGCCCGGGAGACGGAACCGGGAGGACAGGGTGGGGCTACACCTTC
CASSPGDGTGRTGWGYTF
>TRBV19|NA|TRBJ2-1|TRBD1
TGTGCCAGTTCCTCAGGGGGTGTGGGTAACAATGAGCAGTTCTTC
CASSSGGVGNNEQFF